This is a list of T cell receptor beta chains from one sample in a study of blood T cell repertoires in COVID-19. Data came from immunoSEQ multiplex PCR; TCRdb stores just in-frame clones and leaves some out. The data contain about 110,000 clones, about 88% of them singletons. Material: peripheral blood. Receptor source: a man between 40 and 49 years old with acute or convalescent COVID-19. Both conserved end residues are trimmed from each CDR3.

V gene,J gene,CDR3 protein
TRBV14,TRBJ2-5,ASSSGTGKTQY
TRBV4-3,TRBJ2-7,ASSLLRGPYEQY
TRBV6-5,TRBJ2-2,ASLLAGASGELF
TRBV30,TRBJ1-6,AWSPAGDSPLH
TRBV28,TRBJ1-1,ASSLGQFPEAF
TRBV2,TRBJ1-4,ASSRQGSNEKLF
TRBV7-3,TRBJ2-1,ASSTVPSGAYNEQF
TRBV5-8,TRBJ2-3,ASGSRTGSTDTQY
TRBV19,TRBJ2-2,ASSPWTSYTGELF
TRBV3-1/TRBV3-2,TRBJ2-3,ASSQEDTFTDTQY
TRBV11-3,TRBJ2-7,APRVARGQSSYEQY
TRBV9,TRBJ2-5,ASSAGTSGRQETQY
TRBV4-2,TRBJ2-1,ASSQEARSYNEQF
TRBV6-5,TRBJ2-2,ASSYDRGNTGELF
TRBV11-2,TRBJ2-1,ASSPTRLPRKF
TRBV5-5,TRBJ1-1,ASSPQGDTEAF
TRBV12-3/TRBV12-4,TRBJ1-6,ASGQVDSPLH
TRBV19,TRBJ1-2,ATAPGEFWGYT
TRBV2,TRBJ1-6,ASSTNPTGASPLH
TRBV7-9,TRBJ2-7,ASSLGQAPYEQY
TRBV11-3,TRBJ2-2,ASSLTIGGNTGELF
TRBV5-1,TRBJ1-1,ASSLQGGPNTEAF
TRBV6-5,TRBJ1-3,ASRPGTGFGNTIY
TRBV2,TRBJ1-4,ASSEWGQPNEKLF
TRBV2,TRBJ1-1,ASATRGQILMNTEAF
TRBV7-3,TRBJ1-5,ASSLKLPVKYSNQPQH
TRBV5-1,TRBJ2-1,ASSSDYYEQF
TRBV12-5,TRBJ2-5,ASGRQETQY
TRBV5-1,TRBJ2-5,ASRSLTGHQETQY
TRBV2,TRBJ2-2,ASSVRTSGGLDTGELF
TRBV7-9,TRBJ2-7,ASSSLAGATYEQY
TRBV2,TRBJ1-2,ASRLGQTNYGYT
TRBV6-5,TRBJ1-6,ASGGVSYNSPLH
TRBV5-3,TRBJ2-7,ARSNGTSENSYEQY
TRBV28,TRBJ2-7,ASSEVGVKEQY
TRBV9,TRBJ2-3,ASSAPAGDTDTQY